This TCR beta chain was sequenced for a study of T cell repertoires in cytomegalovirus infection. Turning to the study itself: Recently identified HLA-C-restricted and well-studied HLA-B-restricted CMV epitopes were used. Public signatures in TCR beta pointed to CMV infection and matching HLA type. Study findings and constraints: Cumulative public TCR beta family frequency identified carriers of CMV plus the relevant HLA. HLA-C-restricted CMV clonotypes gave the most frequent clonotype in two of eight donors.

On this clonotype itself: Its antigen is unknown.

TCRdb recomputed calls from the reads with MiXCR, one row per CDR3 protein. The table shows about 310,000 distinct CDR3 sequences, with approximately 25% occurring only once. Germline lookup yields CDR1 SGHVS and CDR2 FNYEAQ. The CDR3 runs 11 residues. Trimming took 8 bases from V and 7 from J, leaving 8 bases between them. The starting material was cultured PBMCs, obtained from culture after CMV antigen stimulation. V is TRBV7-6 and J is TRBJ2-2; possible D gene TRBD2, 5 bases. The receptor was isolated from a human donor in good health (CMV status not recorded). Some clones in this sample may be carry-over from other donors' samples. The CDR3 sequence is CASRGLGELFF. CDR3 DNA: TGTGCCAGCCGGGGTCTCGGGGAGCTGTTTTTT. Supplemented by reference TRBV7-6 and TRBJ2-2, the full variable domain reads GAGVSQSPRYKVTKRGQDVALRCDPISGHVSLYWYRQALGQGPEFLTYFNYEAQQDKSGLPNDRFSAERPEGSISTLTIQRTEQRDSAMYRCASRGLGELFFGEGSRLTVL.